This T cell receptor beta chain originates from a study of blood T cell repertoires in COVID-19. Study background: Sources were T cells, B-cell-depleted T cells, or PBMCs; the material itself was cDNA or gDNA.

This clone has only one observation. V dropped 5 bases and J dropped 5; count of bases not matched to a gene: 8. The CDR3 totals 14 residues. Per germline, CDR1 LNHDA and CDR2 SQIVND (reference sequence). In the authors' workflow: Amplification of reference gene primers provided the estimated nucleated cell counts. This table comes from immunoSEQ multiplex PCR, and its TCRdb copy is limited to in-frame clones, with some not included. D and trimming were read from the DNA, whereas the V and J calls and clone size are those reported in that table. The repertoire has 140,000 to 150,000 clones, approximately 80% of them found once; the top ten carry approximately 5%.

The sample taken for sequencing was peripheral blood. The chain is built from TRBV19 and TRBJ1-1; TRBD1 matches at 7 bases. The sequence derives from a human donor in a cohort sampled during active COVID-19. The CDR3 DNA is TGTGCCAGTAGTGTGACAGGGAGCCGAACTGAAGCTTTCTTT. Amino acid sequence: CASSVTGSRTEAFF.